Listed below are T cell receptor beta chains from one sample, sequenced in a study of control samples from healthy donors and cancer patients. Method: immunoSEQ multiplex PCR; TCRdb's copy keeps in-frame clones and lacks some. The table records roughly 100,000 clones, about four fifths of them present only once. The sample comprised blood. The receptors originated from a woman in her forties or fifties in good health. CDR3s include the opening cysteine and the closing phenylalanine or tryptophan. A D gene is named only where the DNA matches it firmly. A clone size is listed for some rows: how often the clone was seen (once, few, many), or a class if it is expanded.

>-|-|TRBJ2-7|TRBV24-1
CATSDQPATEQYF
TGTGCCACCAGTGATCAGCCAGCAACAGAGCAGTACTTC
>once|-|TRBJ1-1|TRBV28
CASSLPRSEAFF
TGTGCCAGCAGTTTACCCAGGTCAGAAGCTTTCTTT
>few|TRBD2|TRBJ2-1|TRBV7-7
CASSHQPGLAAYNEQFF
TGTGCTAGCAGCCACCAGCCGGGACTAGCAGCCTACAATGAGCAGTTCTTC
>-|TRBD1|TRBJ1-1|TRBV27
CASRRTGNTEAFF
TGTGCCAGCAGGAGGACAGGGAACACTGAAGCTTTCTTT
>-|-|TRBJ2-1|TRBV2
CASSARSYNEQFF
TGTGCCAGCAGTGCACGATCCTACAATGAGCAGTTCTTC
>-|-|TRBJ1-5|TRBV2
CASSDRTHDQPQHF
TGTGCCAGCAGTGATAGGACCCATGATCAGCCCCAGCATTTT
>-|TRBD2|TRBJ2-5|TRBV10-3
CAISVSRETETQYF
TGTGCCATCAGTGTCTCGCGGGAGACAGAGACCCAGTACTTC
>-|TRBD1|TRBJ2-7|TRBV10-3
CAIRTTGGLNEQYF
TGTGCCATCAGGACGACAGGGGGCCTCAACGAGCAGTACTTC
>-|TRBD1|TRBJ2-2|TRBV27
CASSPNYRGTGELFF
TGTGCCAGCAGTCCAAACTACAGGGGCACCGGGGAGCTGTTTTTT
>-|TRBD1|TRBJ1-1|TRBV7-3
CASSFQGTVNTEAFF
TGTGCCAGCAGCTTCCAAGGGACAGTGAACACTGAAGCTTTCTTT
>-|TRBD2|TRBJ2-5|TRBV5-1
CASSLGSGLAGVWQETQYF
TGCGCCAGCAGCTTGGGTTCGGGACTAGCGGGGGTATGGCAAGAGACCCAGTACTTC
>-|-|TRBJ2-1|TRBV9
CASSTTGGTYNEQFF
TGTGCCAGCAGCACAACTGGTGGAACTTACAATGAGCAGTTCTTC